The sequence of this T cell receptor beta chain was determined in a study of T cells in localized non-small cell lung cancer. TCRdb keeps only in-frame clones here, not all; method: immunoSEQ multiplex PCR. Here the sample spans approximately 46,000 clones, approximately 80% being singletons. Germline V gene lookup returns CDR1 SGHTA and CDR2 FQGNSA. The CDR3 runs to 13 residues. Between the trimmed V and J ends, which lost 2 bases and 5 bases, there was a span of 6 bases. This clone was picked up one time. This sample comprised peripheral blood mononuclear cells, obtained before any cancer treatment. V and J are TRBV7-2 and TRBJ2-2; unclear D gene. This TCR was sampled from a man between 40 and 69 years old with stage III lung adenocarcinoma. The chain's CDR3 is CASSLLGTGELFF. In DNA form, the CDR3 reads TGTGCCAGCAGCTTACTGGGTACCGGGGAGCTGTTTTTT.